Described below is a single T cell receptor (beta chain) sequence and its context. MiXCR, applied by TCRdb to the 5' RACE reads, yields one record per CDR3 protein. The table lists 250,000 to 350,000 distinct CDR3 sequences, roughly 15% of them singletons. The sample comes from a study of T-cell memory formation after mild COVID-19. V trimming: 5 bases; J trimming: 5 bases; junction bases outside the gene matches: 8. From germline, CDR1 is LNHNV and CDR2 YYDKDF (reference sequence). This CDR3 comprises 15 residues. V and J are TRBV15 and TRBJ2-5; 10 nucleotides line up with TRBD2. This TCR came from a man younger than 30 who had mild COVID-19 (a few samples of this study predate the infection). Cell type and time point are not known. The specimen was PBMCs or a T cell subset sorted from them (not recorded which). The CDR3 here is CATSFSGGYGETQYF. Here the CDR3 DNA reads TGTGCCACCAGCTTTAGCGGGGGGTACGGGGAGACCCAGTACTTC.